Below are 2 T cell receptor beta chains sequenced from a single sample in a study of esophageal squamous cell carcinoma under preoperative chemotherapy (dated by TCRdb to the late 2010s). Library method: PCR. Sequencing relied on a HiSeq X Ten. TCRdb trimmed the raw reads at Q25, called clones with MiXCR and kept productive beta chains. Each entry merges the rows of one CDR3 protein and shows their most common DNA and genes. Counted in this sample were 15,000 to 20,000 distinct CDR3 sequences; roughly half of them appeared once. Approximately 28% of the sample belongs to the ten largest clones. Interpreted using the paper, the time point label stands for: before preoperative PTX-NDP chemotherapy. Specimen collection occurred from a patient given preoperative chemotherapy. The source of these receptors is a human donor with esophageal squamous cell carcinoma. The donor label of this sample is uncertain.

A word on this clonotype: No conserved phenylalanine or tryptophan ends this CDR3, so it is likely a read error. Because the CDR3's place on the DNA is in doubt, the DNA is left out and the CDR3 is given as listed by TCRdb. This chain connects TRBV7-2 to TRBJ2-5; no DNA check was done on the table's D call, TRBD1. CDR1 SGHTA and CDR2 FQGNSA come from the germline V gene. Including both end residues, the CDR3 is 14 amino acids long. The CDR3 sequence: CARGLDWGLESQFS.

The V gene is TRBV6-1, the J gene TRBJ2-3; 10 bases are shared with TRBD2. Germline CDR1 and CDR2: MNHNS and SASEGT. The CDR3 spans 14 residues. V lost 7 bases, J lost 4 bases, and 5 bases stayed unmatched. In nucleotides, the CDR3 is TGTGCCAGCATTCTAGCGGGAGTAGCAGATACGCAGTATTTT. Translating gives CASILAGVADTQYF.